Each of the 4 T cell receptor beta chains below was sequenced from the same sample in a study of T-cell memory formation after mild COVID-19. TCRdb passed the 5' RACE reads through MiXCR, listing each CDR3 protein once. The table has fewer than 400,000 distinct CDR3 sequences, 13% seen once. The sample comprised PBMCs or a T cell subset sorted from them (not recorded which). The receptors originated from a man aged 18 to 29 who had mild COVID-19 (a few samples of this study predate the infection). Cell type and time point are not known.

Only a few counts were recorded for this clonotype. The rearrangement joins TRBV12-3 or TRBV12-4 to TRBJ2-2; D tentatively fits TRBD1 or TRBD2 (7 bases each). The CDR3 is 15 residues long. V gave up 6 bases and J gave up 5 bases, with 16 bases separating them. The CDR3 region is CASSRQGGQTGELFF. The CDR3, as DNA: TGTGCCAGCAGCCGCCAGGGGGGGCAGACCGGGGAGCTGTTTTTT.

Only a few counts were recorded for this clonotype. The chain has TRBV7-9 and TRBJ2-1; D is undetermined. The CDR3 runs to 16 residues. Germline assignment: CDR1 SEHNR and CDR2 FQNEAQ (reference sequence). V was pared by 1 base and J by 7 bases, with 17 bases between. CDR3 DNA: TGTGCCAGCAGCTTAGAATTGGGTGACTCGGAGAATGAGCAGTTCTTC. As protein: CASSLELGDSENEQFF. The entire variable domain, with the rest obtained from reference TRBV7-9 and TRBJ2-1, is as follows: DTGVSQNPRHKITKRGQNVTFRCDPISEHNRLYWYRQTLGQGPEFLTYFQNEAQLEKSRLLSDRFSAERPKGSFSTLEIQRTEQGDSAMYLCASSLELGDSENEQFFGPGTRLTVL.

The genes are TRBV12-3 or TRBV12-4 and TRBJ1-1; no firm D call. V lost 7 bases and J 5 bases, leaving 17 bases between the germline ends. The CDR3 runs to 14 residues. The CDR3 nucleotides read TGTGCCAGCACCTTGAGGGTAGATGTGACTGAAGCTTTCTTT. Residues: CASTLRVDVTEAFF.

The V gene is TRBV28, the J gene TRBJ2-7; D possibly corresponds to TRBD1 (6 bases). The CDR3 has 13 amino acids. V lost 7 bases to trimming and J lost 3 bases, with 13 bases between them. CDR1 and CDR2 (germline): MDHEN, SYDVKM. The CDR3 is CASTGDTHYEQYF. In nucleotides, the CDR3 is TGTGCCAGCACCGGGGACACCCACTACGAGCAGTACTTC.